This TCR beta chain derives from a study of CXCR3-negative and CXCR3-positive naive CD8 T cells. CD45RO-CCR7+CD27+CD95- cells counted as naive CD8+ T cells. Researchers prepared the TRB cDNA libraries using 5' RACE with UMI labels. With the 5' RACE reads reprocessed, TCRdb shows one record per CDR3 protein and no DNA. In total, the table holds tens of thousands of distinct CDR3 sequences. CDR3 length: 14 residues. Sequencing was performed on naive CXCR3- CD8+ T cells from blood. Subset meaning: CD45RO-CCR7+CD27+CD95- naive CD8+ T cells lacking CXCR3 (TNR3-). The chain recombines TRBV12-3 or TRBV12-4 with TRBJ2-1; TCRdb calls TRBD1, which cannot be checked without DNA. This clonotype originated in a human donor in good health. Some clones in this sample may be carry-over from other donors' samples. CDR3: CASSRQGALNEQFF.